The sequence of this T cell receptor beta chain was determined in a study of OX40 agonist ivuxolimab in advanced cancers. Profiled with immunoSEQ multiplex PCR; TCRdb holds only in-frame clones, not every one. This sample has about 47,000 clones, with 87% found just once. Patients who had autoimmune disease history or got systemic immunosuppression were left out. Findings and caveats of the study: On average, CD8+ T cells showed a greater number of expanded clones than CD4+. Clones of CD4+ and CD8+ blood T cells grew by week 6 at doses of 0.1 to 3.0 mg/kg.

The ends were cut back, 6 bases at V and 6 bases at J, with 20 bases in the middle. The CDR3 is made up of 15 amino acids. Germline V gene lookup returns CDR1 KGHSH and CDR2 LQKENI. This clone was detected once. The target antigen is unknown. Sequenced here: CD4+ or CD8+ T cells sorted from blood, sampled in a trial of the OX40 agonist ivuxolimab. The chain uses TRBV18 and TRBJ1-1, with D possibly TRBD1 on 6 matching bases. The receptor's source is an adult with an advanced solid tumor such as melanoma, head and neck, liver or kidney cancer. CDR3 loop: CASSPGGPQRAEAFF. In DNA, the CDR3 is TGTGCCAGCTCCCCCGGGGGGCCCCAGCGGGCTGAAGCTTTCTTT.